The clone carrying this T cell receptor beta chain has a count of ten or more. What it binds is not known. In germline, CDR1 is SQVTM, CDR2 ANQGSEA. The trim removed 2 bases at V and 5 bases at J, leaving 5 bases unmatched. The CDR3 spans 13 residues. The data originate from a study of T cell repertoires in cytomegalovirus infection. Overall study: An indication of both CMV infection and matching HLA type came from public TCR beta signatures.

MiXCR, run by TCRdb on the reads, gives a single entry per CDR3 protein. The table lists a few hundred thousand distinct CDR3 sequences, roughly 13% of them singletons. Study conclusions and caveats: Carriage of CMV together with the relevant HLA was identifiable through cumulative public TCR beta family frequency. Clonotype analysis showed dominance of the ex vivo response by HLA-C-restricted CMV-specific TCR beta clonotypes.

The receptor comes from a human donor in good health (CMV status not recorded). Some clones in this sample may be carry-over from other donors' samples. This sequence joins TRBV29-1 and TRBJ1-1; the match to TRBD1 covers 7 bases. What was sequenced was PBMCs. CDR3 in amino acids: CSVEQTGWTEAFF. The CDR3 DNA is TGCAGCGTTGAACAGACAGGGTGGACTGAAGCTTTCTTT.